Listed below are T cell receptor beta chains from one sample, sequenced in a study of T-cell memory formation after mild COVID-19. TCRdb re-called the 5' RACE reads through MiXCR, storing one row per CDR3 protein. The data show approximately 500,000 distinct CDR3 sequences, roughly 23% seen once. Sample: PBMCs or a T cell subset sorted from them (not recorded which). The source is an adult woman who had mild COVID-19 (a few samples of this study predate the infection). Cell type and time point are not known. Both conserved end residues are trimmed from each CDR3. Each record gives: D gene, J gene, V gene, CDR3 protein. The D gene is left open where the match is weak.

TRBD2 | TRBJ2-7 | TRBV6-5 | ASSYSYGTSGSYEQY
. | TRBJ2-5 | TRBV4-1 | ASSQVVGRETQY
. | TRBJ2-7 | TRBV29-1 | SVDPEGRGRQY
. | TRBJ2-1 | TRBV24-1 | ATSDWGDNEQF
TRBD2 | TRBJ2-1 | TRBV9 | ASSPSGGSSYNEQF
. | TRBJ1-2 | TRBV11-2 | ASSSSDIYSYGYT
TRBD2 | TRBJ2-1 | TRBV5-1 | ASSFRTSGGRSSYNEQF
. | TRBJ1-2 | TRBV20-1 | SARDLRDGRGYT
. | TRBJ2-7 | TRBV7-2 | ASKAGLGAYEQY
. | TRBJ2-7 | TRBV4-3 | ASSPRRAATYEQY
. | TRBJ1-1 | TRBV11-3 | ASSLAREGWSTEAF
. | TRBJ2-7 | TRBV7-7 | ASSLAPDGSYEQY
. | TRBJ2-3 | TRBV5-1 | ASSLQGPISTDTQY
. | TRBJ2-3 | TRBV3-1 | ASSQVPSEADTQY
. | TRBJ2-7 | TRBV12-3/TRBV12-4 | ASSPGTRSYEQY
TRBD2 | TRBJ2-7 | TRBV20-1 | SAREEPEQY
TRBD2 | TRBJ2-3 | TRBV6-1 | ASSDPAGASTDTQY
TRBD1 | TRBJ1-1 | TRBV5-1 | ASSSGDRDTEAF
TRBD2 | TRBJ2-3 | TRBV3-1 | ASSQESSGRTDTQY
TRBD2 | TRBJ2-3 | TRBV7-2 | ASSLVAGGRTDTQY
. | TRBJ1-4 | TRBV20-1 | SATAGEKLF
TRBD2 | TRBJ2-7 | TRBV3-1 | ASSTLGLPYEQY
TRBD2 | TRBJ2-1 | TRBV20-1 | SARDLQAGVENEQF
TRBD1 | TRBJ2-7 | TRBV2 | ASRAGTGGKKY
. | TRBJ1-2 | TRBV4-1 | ASSQVGTRYT
TRBD2 | TRBJ2-2 | TRBV28 | ASSLAGGSSGELF
. | TRBJ2-5 | TRBV6-5 | ASSYHYGTVQETQY
. | TRBJ2-2 | TRBV27 | ASSFLLGYRDTGELF
. | TRBJ1-5 | TRBV9 | ASSVAGEGNQPQH
. | TRBJ2-5 | TRBV29-1 | SVDVTGQETQY
. | TRBJ2-7 | TRBV7-3 | ASSPPLSSEQY
. | TRBJ2-1 | TRBV6-5 | ASSLVVGNEQF
TRBD2 | TRBJ2-1 | TRBV7-9 | ASTTSEYNEQF
. | TRBJ1-1 | TRBV4-2 | ASSQRHTYTEAF
. | TRBJ1-1 | TRBV3-1 | ASRQEQGSLDEAF
. | TRBJ2-1 | TRBV5-5 | ASSGTLGIKDHEQF
TRBD2 | TRBJ2-7 | TRBV5-1 | ASSLAASGHSSYEQY
TRBD1 | TRBJ1-6 | TRBV5-1 | ASSPGQGDSPLH
. | TRBJ2-1 | TRBV2 | AITRGTSRKNEQF
TRBD2 | TRBJ2-7 | TRBV5-1 | ASGGSPYEQY
TRBD1 | TRBJ2-1 | TRBV7-9 | ASSLVQIFIGQGSHNEQF
TRBD2 | TRBJ2-1 | TRBV24-1 | ATSDLGLAGDNEQF
TRBD2 | TRBJ2-1 | TRBV5-1 | ASSPLAGANNEQF
. | TRBJ2-1 | TRBV7-9 | ASSSTSSGFSYNEQF
TRBD2 | TRBJ2-3 | TRBV19 | ASSGTASGFPSGRVTKDTQY
. | TRBJ2-5 | TRBV12-3/TRBV12-4 | ASSPGPSGLKTQY
TRBD2 | TRBJ2-5 | TRBV4-2 | ASSRGGFYQETQY
. | TRBJ2-5 | TRBV5-1 | ASSRTDKAETQY
. | TRBJ1-5 | TRBV10-3 | AIRREGQPQH
. | TRBJ1-3 | TRBV13 | ASSPRGYKGVSSGNTIY